The 4 T cell receptor beta chains below come from one sample, sequenced in a study of shared clonotypes between healthy human individuals. Only in-frame clones appear in the TCRdb table, and some are missing; sequencing was by immunoSEQ multiplex PCR. This table holds 2 million to 2.5 million clones, 80% to 95% found once. Source material: naive CD4+ T cells from PBMCs. Subset noted: CD45RA+ positively selected. The receptors shown here come from a man aged 18 to 30 in good health. Some clones in this sample may be carry-over from other donors' samples.

Of note for this clone: Additional DNA sequences in this sample encode the identical CDR3. J is TRBJ2-5 and V is TRBV18, with 8 bases aligning to TRBD2. J gave up 5 bases and V 3 bases, and 8 bases lay outside the gene matches. The CDR3 contains 15 residues. The germline V gene has CDR1 KGHSH and CDR2 LQKENI. As DNA, the CDR3 is TGTGCCAGCTCACCGCCAGCGGGAGCCGGGGAGACCCAGTACTTC. Translated: CASSPPAGAGETQYF.

On this clone itself: Other DNA sequences from this sample encode an identical CDR3 as well. This chain links TRBV5-1 with TRBJ2-5; D remains ambiguous. CDR1 is SGHRS and CDR2 is YFSETQ in the germline V gene. Trimming removed 1 base at V and 5 bases at J, with 9 bases between. The CDR3 extends over 13 amino acids. For the CDR3, the DNA is TGCGCCAGCAGCTTGTTTCTGGGGGAGACCCAGTACTTC. Amino acid sequence: CASSLFLGETQYF.

V is TRBV7-3 and J is TRBJ2-5, with 8 bases identical to TRBD2. V gave up 5 bases and J gave up 1 base; unmatched junction bases: 6. CDR3 size: 15 residues. Germline V CDR1 and CDR2: SGHTA, FQGTGA. DNA of the CDR3: TGTGCCAGCAGCCCTGTAGCGGGACGCCAAGAGACCCAGTACTTC. As protein: CASSPVAGRQETQYF.

V is TRBV6-1 and J is TRBJ2-1; 9 bases match TRBD2. This CDR3 is 18 amino acids long. The germline V gene has CDR1 MNHNS and CDR2 SASEGT. V trimming: 0 bases; J trimming: 4 bases; junction bases outside the gene matches: 10. The CDR3 sequence is CASSEAARASGEYNEQFF. The CDR3, as DNA: TGTGCCAGCAGTGAAGCGGCCAGGGCTAGCGGGGAGTACAATGAGCAGTTCTTC.